Listed below are T cell receptor beta chains from one sample, sequenced in a study of radiotherapy plus CTLA-4 blockade in lung cancer. The method was immunoSEQ multiplex PCR; TCRdb's version includes in-frame clones alone and lacks a portion of them. The table has 120,000 or so clones, 65% to 85% seen once. The sequences come from peripheral blood, collected from a patient treated with radiotherapy plus ipilimumab. Every receptor here comes from a human donor with non-small cell lung cancer who had a partial response to radiotherapy plus ipilimumab. CDR3s include the opening cysteine and the closing phenylalanine or tryptophan. A D gene is named only where the DNA matches it firmly. Size is omitted from some rows. Given values are once, few, many or a class for expanded clones.

>.|TRBV9|.|TRBJ1-1
CASSFRLNTEAFF
TGTGCCAGCAGCTTCAGACTTAACACTGAAGCTTTCTTT
>.|TRBV10-2|.|TRBJ2-5
CASSATGFNGETQYF
TGCGCCAGCAGTGCGACGGGATTCAATGGGGAGACCCAGTACTTC
>TRBD2|TRBV6-1|.|TRBJ2-3
CASRTTSSNTDTQYF
TGTGCCAGCAGGACGACTAGCAGTAACACAGATACGCAGTATTTT
>.|TRBV29-1|.|TRBJ1-1
CSAGPTGSQAFF
TGCAGCGCAGGACCGACAGGAAGTCAAGCTTTCTTT
>.|TRBV28|.|TRBJ1-3
CASSQGRFSGNTIYF
TGTGCCAGCAGCCAGGGCAGGTTCTCTGGAAACACCATATATTTT
>TRBD1|TRBV4-2|.|TRBJ1-1
CASSPGQDFPEAFF
TGTGCCAGCAGCCCGGGACAGGACTTCCCTGAAGCTTTCTTT
>.|TRBV2|.|TRBJ1-3
CASSTVLGNTIYF
TGTGCCAGCTCGACAGTTCTTGGAAACACCATATATTTT
>.|TRBV10-3|.|TRBJ2-5
CAISERQQETQYF
TGTGCCATCAGTGAGAGACAGCAAGAGACCCAGTACTTC
>TRBD2|TRBV6-4|.|TRBJ2-7
CASSGGREGRAYEQYF
TGTGCCAGCAGTGGGGGTCGGGAGGGCCGGGCCTACGAGCAGTACTTC
>TRBD2|TRBV10-2|.|TRBJ2-3
CASSEARVAGGWYF
TGCGCCAGCAGTGAGGCCCGGGTAGCGGGAGGGTGGTATTTT
>TRBD1|TRBV5-1|.|TRBJ2-7
CASSSGQGGGEQYF
TGCGCCAGCAGCTCTGGACAGGGGGGGGGCGAGCAGTACTTC
>TRBD1|TRBV30|.|TRBJ1-2
CAWTGQGTSIVLGGYTF
TGTGCCTGGACTGGACAGGGCACTAGTATAGTTCTCGGAGGCTACACCTTC
>.|TRBV7-9|few|TRBJ2-1
CASSAGRSSYNEQFF
TGTGCCAGCAGCGCGGGACGGAGCTCCTACAATGAGCAGTTCTTC
>.|TRBV23-1|once|TRBJ2-2
CASSQSSGRGTGELFF
TGCGCCAGCAGTCAATCATCCGGCAGGGGCACCGGGGAGCTGTTTTTT
>.|TRBV6-5|.|TRBJ1-3
CASGSRGVKGNTIYF
TGTGCCAGCGGTAGTCGAGGAGTTAAGGGAAACACCATATATTTT
>.|TRBV5-1|.|TRBJ1-5
CASRPTAGNQPQHF
TGCGCCAGCAGGCCGACAGCTGGTAATCAGCCCCAGCATTTT
>TRBD2|TRBV5-4|few|TRBJ2-3
CASTQETSGSTDTQYF
TGTGCCAGCACCCAGGAGACTAGCGGGAGTACAGATACGCAGTATTTT
>.|TRBV7-9|.|TRBJ1-2
CASSLDGGRNGYTF
TGTGCCAGCAGCTTAGACGGGGGAAGGAATGGCTACACCTTC
>TRBD2|TRBV5-4|.|TRBJ2-3
CASSPGTSGRGRYRSDTQYF
TGTGCCAGCAGCCCGGGGACTAGCGGGAGGGGGAGATATCGCTCAGATACGCAGTATTTT
>TRBD1|TRBV4-3|.|TRBJ2-3
CASSQDRGPTRDRPTDTQYF
TGCGCCAGCAGCCAAGATCGGGGTCCGACCCGGGACAGACCCACAGATACGCAGTATTTT
>TRBD1|TRBV19|.|TRBJ1-5
CASRPTGSGQPQHF
TGTGCCAGTAGGCCGACAGGGTCGGGTCAGCCCCAGCATTTT
>.|TRBV30|few|TRBJ2-7
CAWSVRGPRSYEQYF
TGTGCCTGGAGTGTACGCGGTCCGAGATCCTACGAGCAGTACTTC
>TRBD1|TRBV30|.|TRBJ2-5
CAWSVGQGPKETQYF
TGTGCCTGGAGTGTAGGACAGGGGCCGAAAGAGACCCAGTACTTC
>.|TRBV19|.|TRBJ2-2
CASCMGLGTTGELFF
TGTGCCAGTTGTATGGGGCTTGGGACTACCGGGGAGCTGTTTTTT
>TRBD2|TRBV9|.|TRBJ2-1
CASSGTSGLYNEQFF
TGTGCCAGCAGCGGAACTAGCGGGCTTTACAATGAGCAGTTCTTC
>.|TRBV2|.|TRBJ2-2
CASRELNTGELFF
TGTGCCAGCCGGGAGTTGAACACCGGGGAGCTGTTTTTT
>TRBD1|TRBV28|.|TRBJ1-5
CASSPRGGTGRNQPQHF
TGTGCCAGCAGTCCCCGAGGGGGGACAGGCCGCAATCAGCCCCAGCATTTT
>.|TRBV6-1|.|TRBJ1-3
CASSELSSGNTIYF
TGTGCCAGCAGTGAACTGAGCTCTGGAAACACCATATATTTT
>.|TRBV30|.|TRBJ1-5
CAWSRGAGLVAAQHF
TGTGCCTGGAGTCGGGGGGCAGGGCTGGTTGCGGCCCAGCATTTT
>TRBD1|TRBV7-2|.|TRBJ2-5
CASSLARDRGLETQYF
TGTGCCAGCAGCTTAGCACGAGACAGGGGGCTGGAGACCCAGTACTTC
>TRBD2|TRBV28|.|TRBJ2-1
CASRVAGGDEQFF
TGTGCCAGCAGAGTAGCGGGAGGGGATGAGCAGTTCTTC
>.|TRBV15|.|TRBJ2-2
CATSRSKNTGELFF
TGTGCCACCAGCAGAAGCAAGAACACCGGGGAGCTGTTTTTT
>.|TRBV4-1|.|TRBJ2-5
CASSQDRRIQETQYF
TGCGCCAGCAGCCAAGATCGGAGAATCCAAGAGACCCAGTACTTC
>TRBD2|TRBV5-4|few|TRBJ2-7
CASSFAGGRIKYEQYF
TGTGCCAGCAGCTTTGCGGGAGGTAGAATTAAGTACGAGCAGTACTTC
>TRBD2|TRBV5-4|.|TRBJ2-3
CASSTRTSGRADTQYF
TGTGCCAGCAGCACCCGGACTAGCGGGAGGGCAGATACGCAGTATTTT
>.|TRBV19|few|TRBJ1-1
CASSIVGRVPEAFF
TGTGCCAGTAGTATAGTAGGCAGGGTCCCTGAAGCTTTCTTT
>.|TRBV15|.|TRBJ1-1
CATNRDTDTEAFF
TGTGCCACCAACCGGGACACGGACACTGAAGCTTTCTTT
>.|TRBV5-4|few|TRBJ1-4
CASSLQATNEKLFF
TGTGCCAGCAGTCTTCAGGCAACTAATGAAAAACTGTTTTTT
>TRBD1|TRBV6-5|.|TRBJ2-1
CASRTDRVVAQFF
TGTGCCAGCAGAACCGACAGGGTCGTTGCGCAGTTCTTC
>TRBD2|TRBV2|.|TRBJ2-6
CASGGEGSGANVLTF
TGTGCCAGCGGGGGGGAGGGCTCTGGGGCCAACGTCCTGACTTTC
>.|TRBV28|.|TRBJ2-2
CASSILPTSTGELFF
TGTGCCAGCAGTATCCTACCGACTAGCACCGGGGAGCTGTTTTTT
>.|TRBV9|.|TRBJ2-1
CASSPRGYNEQFF
TGTGCCAGCAGCCCGAGGGGGTACAATGAGCAGTTCTTC
>.|TRBV19|once|TRBJ1-1
CASSISDTEAFF
TGTGCCAGTAGTATATCAGACACTGAAGCTTTCTTT
>.|TRBV18|.|TRBJ1-1
CASSPVVSTEAFF
TGTGCCAGCTCACCTGTCGTCAGTACTGAAGCTTTCTTT
>TRBD1|TRBV2|once|TRBJ1-1
CASSTGVEAFF
TGTGCCAGCAGCACAGGGGTTGAAGCTTTCTTT
>TRBD1|TRBV11-2|few|TRBJ2-1
CASSSTGTAYNEQFF
TGTGCCAGCAGCTCAACCGGGACAGCTTACAATGAGCAGTTCTTC
>TRBD1|TRBV19|.|TRBJ2-5
CASSVTGTGGTETQYF
TGTGCCAGTAGTGTAACCGGGACAGGGGGTACGGAGACCCAGTACTTC
>.|TRBV28|.|TRBJ2-3
CASRLLREPGTDTQYF
TGTGCCAGCAGGTTACTACGGGAGCCAGGCACAGATACGCAGTATTTT
>.|TRBV5-1|few|TRBJ1-4
CASSFDQEGEKLFF
TGCGCCAGCAGCTTTGACCAGGAGGGCGAAAAACTGTTTTTT
>.|TRBV30|.|TRBJ2-6
CAYWSGANVLTF
TGTGCCTACTGGTCCGGGGCCAACGTCCTGACTTTC
>TRBD2|TRBV5-6|.|TRBJ2-7
CASSWISRGVRDEQYF
TGTGCCAGCAGCTGGATATCGCGGGGGGTACGAGACGAGCAGTACTTC
>TRBD2|TRBV19|.|TRBJ2-5
CASSPWTSGRPRETQYF
TGTGCCAGTAGTCCCTGGACTAGCGGGAGGCCGAGAGAGACCCAGTACTTC
>TRBD2|TRBV10-1|few|TRBJ2-1
CASRARSGGNNEQFF
TGCGCCAGCAGGGCGAGGAGCGGGGGAAACAATGAGCAGTTCTTC